Here is one T cell receptor beta chain with its context. Its antigen specificity is not known. No base-level quality is on record; no much larger clone is a single base apart. TCRbeta CDR3 regions were amplified from genomic DNA by means of the immunoSEQ Assay, a bias-controlled multiplex PCR. The study's own analysis went as follows. Within the assay, amplification of reference gene primers was used to estimate how many nucleated cells each sample contained. To quantify the absolute abundance of each unique TCRbeta CDR3 rearrangement, sequence reads were collapsed and filtered. For each sample, productive Simpson clonality was calculated by taking the square root of Simpson's diversity index across productive rearrangements. Sourced from immuneACCESS, this table was stored by TCRdb with only in-frame sequences that have V and J called. A share of the clones is absent; for the studies checked, an unresolved V gene accounts for under half, and the remainder has no known explanation. V and J calls and clone size are those listed in that table; D and trimming were worked out from the DNA. The sample table holds roughly 200,000 clones, of which 85% to 90% were seen once. The top ten clones comprise under 2% of the sample.

The data were taken from a study of blood T cell repertoires in COVID-19 (TCRdb year 2020). About the investigation overall: Collaborator samples came from the United States, Italy and Spain and covered acute and convalescent phases of COVID-19. The material from the prospective study consisted of cDNA or gDNA derived from T cells, B-cell-depleted T cells, or PBMCs. The dataset comprised deeply sampled blood TCRbeta repertoires from subjects exposed to, actively infected with, or recovered from COVID-19. The repertoires were made available in a free public database intended to serve as a resource for research on the immune response to SARS-CoV-2. Samples came from the ongoing ImmuneRACE study (first 160 participants) plus 1,254 subjects from 6 global collaborators. Nearly every sample came with metadata listing a de-identified subject ID, COVID-19 status, age in years and sex. Where available, HLA class I and class II types were taken from metadata supplied by the sample provider and were not determined by assay-based typing. Overall results and qualifications from the work: How much clinical and demographic metadata was included differed by source and by participant, and the metadata was provided uncurated.

V and J are truncated by 2 bases and 4 bases respectively, leaving an intervening sequence of 14 bases. The CDR3, cysteine through phenylalanine, is 15 amino acids long. The CDR3 DNA has 45 bases and is translated from base 1. Looking up the germline V gene (reference sequence) yields CDR1 SGHAT and CDR2 FQDESV. The collaborating institutions used their own protocols to collect whole blood in K2EDTA tubes. For TCRbeta analysis, collaborators shipped samples in one of three forms: frozen whole blood, isolated PBMCs, or DNA extracted from either of those sample types. The chain links TRBV11-1 with TRBJ2-5; the D region possibly corresponds to TRBD2 (6 bases align). Sample: peripheral blood. The source of this sequence is a man between 18 and 29 years old with active or convalescent COVID-19. The nucleotide sequence reads as follows: TGTGCCAGCAGCTTAAATCCGGGACTCCGAGAGACCCAGTACTTC. It encodes CASSLNPGLRETQYF.